One and the same sample provided the 21 T cell receptor beta chains below, sequenced in a study of CD8 T cells in Susac syndrome. Random hexamers served to reverse transcribe roughly 0.45 to 1 ug RNA. TCRdb itself ran the immunoSEQ multiplex PCR reads through MiXCR, one entry per CDR3 protein. Here the sample spans 150,000 to 200,000 distinct CDR3 sequences, around 96% being singletons. Sequenced input: CD4+ T cells from PBMCs. Every receptor here comes from a human donor with Susac syndrome.

This rearrangement joins TRBV19 to TRBJ2-1, with 8 bases fitting TRBD2. V was clipped by 4 bases and J by 5 bases; unmatched bases: 7. The germline V gene has CDR1 LNHDA and CDR2 SQIVND (reference sequence). The CDR3 is 15 amino acids. DNA of the CDR3: TGTGCCAGTAGTACTTGGCGGGGGGCGAACAATGAGCAGTTCTTC. As protein: CASSTWRGANNEQFF.

The J gene is TRBJ2-5, the V gene TRBV5-1; D is undetermined. This CDR3 is 13 amino acids long. Germline CDR1 SGHRS, CDR2 YFSETQ. V lost 2 bases and J lost 3, with 8 bases in between. The CDR3 here is CASSLGEKETQYF. The CDR3 DNA sequence: TGCGCCAGCAGCTTAGGAGAGAAAGAGACCCAGTACTTC.

V gene TRBV5-6 combines with J gene TRBJ2-1; D is unresolved. Deletions cut 0 bases from V and 5 bases from J, with 6 bases between. CDR1 SGHDT and CDR2 YYEEEE come from the germline V gene. The CDR3 spans 13 residues. The CDR3 sequence: CASSLGPNNEQFF. In DNA form, the CDR3 reads TGTGCCAGCAGCTTGGGGCCGAACAATGAGCAGTTCTTC.

This clonotype occurred once. J is TRBJ1-2 and V is TRBV28, with a possible D match to TRBD1 (6 bases). Trimming took 4 bases from V and 7 from J, leaving 13 bases between them. Germline CDR1 reads MDHEN; CDR2 reads SYDVKM. The CDR3 spans 13 residues. CDR3 in amino acids: CASSSGRTAGYTF. DNA of the CDR3: TGTGCCAGCAGTTCCGGCCGGACAGCTGGCTACACCTTC.

The V gene is TRBV29-1, the J gene TRBJ2-3, with 8 bases matching TRBD2. V shed 4 bases and J 6 bases; nucleotides not matched to a gene: 12. Germline assignment: CDR1 SQVTM and CDR2 ANQGSEA. The CDR3 sequence is 15 residues long. The CDR3, as DNA: TGCAGCGTTGCGGGACTAGGAACCCCCACGGATACGCAGTATTTT. It is translated as CSVAGLGTPTDTQYF.

The chain recombines TRBV20-1 with TRBJ2-1; D uncertain. Trimming took 2 bases from V and 4 from J, leaving 9 bases between them. CDR3 length equals 13 residues. The germline CDR1 and CDR2 sequences are DFQATT and SNEGSKA (reference sequence). For the CDR3, the DNA is TGCAGTGCTAGACGAAGGGCGTACAATGAGCAGTTCTTC. Amino acids: CSARRRAYNEQFF.

The CDR3 reads CASSGRGEQETQYF. The DNA of the CDR3 is TGTGCCAGCAGCGGCAGGGGGGAACAAGAGACCCAGTACTTC. The V call is TRBV9, the J call TRBJ2-5; maybe TRBD1 (7 bases). This CDR3 is 14 amino acids long. Between the trimmed V and J ends, which lost 3 bases and 2 bases, there was a span of 11 bases. In germline, CDR1 is SGDLS, CDR2 YYNGEE.

This chain joins TRBV20-1 and TRBJ2-1; TRBD2 aligns across 7 bases. The trim removed 2 bases at V and 2 bases at J, leaving 0 bases unmatched. The CDR3 has 13 amino acids. CDR1 and CDR2 (germline): DFQATT, SNEGSKA (reference sequence). The CDR3 sequence is CSARSGAYNEQFF. The CDR3 DNA sequence: TGCAGTGCTAGAAGCGGGGCCTACAATGAGCAGTTCTTC.

The V call is TRBV29-1, the J call TRBJ1-1; D unresolved. Trimming stripped 6 bases from V and 1 base from J, with 9 bases between. The CDR3 spans 12 residues. The germline CDR1 and CDR2 sequences are SQVTM and ANQGSEA. The CDR3: CSVALGNTEAFF. The CDR3 nucleotides read TGCAGCGTGGCCCTTGGGAACACTGAAGCTTTCTTT.

The rearrangement joins TRBV27 to TRBJ2-5; D may be TRBD2 (6 bases). The CDR3 runs 15 residues. Trimming cost V 8 bases and J 0 bases, with 16 bases left between them. Germline-derived CDR1 and CDR2 are MNHEY and SMNVEV (reference sequence). The CDR3 region is CASGSGVGYQETQYF. For the CDR3, the DNA is TGTGCCAGCGGATCGGGAGTGGGGTACCAAGAGACCCAGTACTTC.

The chain is built from TRBV18 and TRBJ1-1; D gene uncertain. CDR3 length: 13 amino acids. Germline loops: CDR1 KGHSH, CDR2 LQKENI. Trimming took 5 bases from V and 1 from J, leaving 8 bases between them. CDR3 nucleotides: TGTGCCAGCTCAGGCAAGGGGAACACTGAAGCTTTCTTT. It codes for CASSGKGNTEAFF. The variable domain in full, completed from reference TRBV18 and TRBJ1-1, reads NAGVMQNPRHLVRRRGQEARLRCSPMKGHSHVYWYRQLPEEGLKFMVYLQKENIIDESGMPKERFSAEFPKEGPSILRIQQVVRGDSAAYFCASSGKGNTEAFFGQGTRLTVV.

V is TRBV4-3 and J is TRBJ2-7; 7 nucleotides match TRBD1. V lost 0 bases, J lost 2 bases, and 4 bases stayed unmatched. There are 15 residues in the CDR3. The germline CDR1 and CDR2 sequences are LGHNA and YSLEER. CDR3: CASSQEARGTYEQYF. In DNA form, the CDR3 reads TGCGCCAGCAGCCAAGAGGCCAGGGGGACCTACGAGCAGTACTTC.

The V gene is TRBV2, the J gene TRBJ1-3; D uncertain. V dropped 2 bases and J dropped 4 bases, with 12 bases sitting between them. Per germline, CDR1 SNHLY and CDR2 FYNNEI. This CDR3 has 15 amino acids. The chain's CDR3 is CASSEKVIRGNTIYF. DNA of the CDR3: TGTGCCAGCAGTGAAAAGGTTATTCGGGGAAACACCATATATTTT.

The V gene is TRBV4-3, the J gene TRBJ2-1, with D unclear. V lost 4 bases to trimming and J lost 7 bases, with 14 bases between them. Germline assignment: CDR1 LGHNA and CDR2 YSLEER. The CDR3 contains 14 residues. The CDR3 DNA reads as TGCGCCAGCAGCCTACACCCGTCTGGGAATGAGCAGTTCTTC. This sequence encodes CASSLHPSGNEQFF.

The rearrangement links TRBV29-1 to TRBJ1-2, with D possibly matching TRBD1 (6 bases). With 4 bases removed from V and 6 bases from J, the gap between germline ends came to 12 bases. CDR1 and CDR2 from the germline V gene are SQVTM and ANQGSEA. The CDR3 loop spans 12 amino acids. This CDR3 is CSVVMAGDGYTF. The CDR3 DNA reads TGCAGCGTTGTTATGGCAGGGGATGGCTACACCTTC. Using reference TRBV29-1 and TRBJ1-2 for the parts outside the CDR3, the full variable domain is SAVISQKPSRDICQRGTSLTIQCQVDSQVTMMFWYRQQPGQSLTLIATANQGSEATYESGFVIDKFPISRPNLTFSTLTVSNMSPEDSSIYLCSVVMAGDGYTFGSGTRLTVV.

The chain carries TRBV20-1 and TRBJ2-1; a weak D match, TRBD2 (5 bases). The CDR3 consists of 10 residues. Trimming pared 3 bases from V and 12 bases from J, leaving 9 bases between. Germline values: CDR1 DFQATT, CDR2 SNEGSKA (reference sequence). CDR3 coding DNA: TGCAGTGCTAGGAGAGAGGGGCAGTTCTTC. As protein: CSARREGQFF.

This chain links TRBV30 with TRBJ2-1; no clear D. Germline CDR1 and CDR2: GTSNPN and SVGIG (reference sequence). CDR3 length: 13 residues. Trimming left V 2 bases short and J 11 bases short, with 16 bases between. As DNA, the CDR3 is TGTGCCTGGAGTACCCTAAGTGTGAAGCAGCAGTTCTTC. Translation gives CAWSTLSVKQQFF. Complete variable domain (other parts from reference TRBV30 and TRBJ2-1): SQTIHQWPATLVQPVGSPLSLECTVEGTSNPNLYWYRQAAGRGLQLLFYSVGIGQISSEVPQNLSASRPQDRQFILSSKKLLLSDSGFYLCAWSTLSVKQQFFGPGTRLTVL.

The chain has TRBV5-6 and TRBJ2-5; 8 bases map to TRBD2. Germline lookup yields CDR1 SGHDT and CDR2 YYEEEE. The CDR3 covers 14 residues. V trimming: 4 bases; J trimming: 3 bases; junction bases outside the gene matches: 5. CDR3 region: CASSPRGGEETQYF. CDR3 nucleotide sequence: TGTGCCAGCAGCCCTCGGGGGGGCGAAGAGACCCAGTACTTC.

The chain is built from TRBV2 and TRBJ2-5, with 7 bases identical to TRBD2. Trimming cost V 7 bases and J 2 bases; bases outside gene matches: 4. Germline lookup yields CDR1 SNHLY and CDR2 FYNNEI. CDR3 length equals 13 residues. The CDR3 coding sequence is TGTGCCAGCAAGCTAGCGGAGCAAGAGACCCAGTACTTC. It yields the protein CASKLAEQETQYF.

CDR3 coding DNA: TGTGCCAGCAGTTTCTATGTCAACCAAGAACGGGAGCAGTTCTTC. Protein sequence: CASSFYVNQEREQFF. J is TRBJ2-1 and V is TRBV27; D is unresolved. Trimming took off 3 bases at V and 10 bases at J, with 19 bases between the two ends. The CDR3 contains 15 residues. From germline, CDR1 is MNHEY and CDR2 SMNVEV (reference sequence).

The chain uses TRBV5-1 and TRBJ2-5; D is uncertain. CDR1 SGHRS and CDR2 YFSETQ come from the germline V gene. Trimming took 0 bases from V and 2 from J, leaving 11 bases between them. CDR3 length: 15 amino acids. The CDR3 protein is CASSLEASKQETQYF. The DNA for the CDR3 is TGCGCCAGCAGCTTGGAGGCTTCTAAACAAGAGACCCAGTACTTC.